A selection of T cell receptor beta chains follows, all from one sample in a study of T-cell reconstitution after alpha-beta-depleted transplantation in children. MiXCR, run by TCRdb on the PCR reads, gives a single entry per CDR3 protein. The table records around 92,000 distinct CDR3 sequences, 9% to 15% of them present only once. The sequencing used PBMCs from the stem cell graft donor, collected from the stem cell graft. These receptors were taken from a human donor who donated a stem cell graft to a child with inherited bone marrow failure. CDR3s include the opening cysteine and the closing phenylalanine or tryptophan.

v_gene | CDR3aa
TRBV20-1 | CSAQDVGRGTEAFF
TRBV28 | CATRGAHSGNTIYF
TRBV20-1 | CSAVGRGSQPQHF
TRBV25-1 | CASRGDRMLEKLFF
TRBV19 | CASSIQDTTGELFF
TRBV7-2 | CASSLEGGGLIGEQFF
TRBV6-6 | CASSTMNTEAFF
TRBV7-8 | CASSISGTGYEQYF
TRBV27 | CASRPFGKVYEQYF
TRBV5-1 | CASTLGEDTEAFF
TRBV7-2 | CASSFQVGGNTEAFF
TRBV19 | CASSIAGSSYEQYF
TRBV29-1 | CSFGVATYLDTQYF
TRBV20-1 | CSARENTEAFF
TRBV5-1 | CASSLGGNPTDTQYF
TRBV6-1 | CASRGELNQPQHF
TRBV7-3 | CASSLTGTGTDTQYF
TRBV5-1 | CASSTGGSYNEQFF
TRBV7-2 | CASSSGTQPQHF
TRBV7-2 | CASSLMVGVGEQYF
TRBV7-6 | CASSSIYQETQYF
TRBV7-2 | CASSLAPGHPQETQYF
TRBV20-1 | CSADGQGRWDEQFF
TRBV5-5 | CAMSPGHRNYTF
TRBV6-5 | CASSYSYMQLAGDGYEQFF
TRBV28 | CASSLKKNIQYF
TRBV30 | CAWSVGQYYGYTF
TRBV7-8 | CASSARGGPRAGELFF
TRBV5-1 | CASSAGDSGANVLTF
TRBV5-1 | CASSYGTAQETQYF
TRBV28 | CASSSPGQDTDTQYF
TRBV23-1 | CASSQSGPSQETQYF
TRBV24-1 | CATSDRAGSEQFF
TRBV21-1 | CASSDPMHTGELFF
TRBV25-1 | CASSARDIIAYNTEAFF
TRBV11-1 | CASSVGTGFSEAFF
TRBV7-2 | CASSSRSGRYILYGYTF
TRBV11-2 | CASSFWIAGNEQFF